This T cell receptor (beta chain) is drawn from a study of blood T cell repertoires in COVID-19. Germline lookup yields CDR1 SGDLS and CDR2 YYNGEE. This CDR3 has 16 residues. V was shortened by 0 bases and J by 0 bases, with 11 bases between the two germline ends. Original processing methods: Reference gene primer amplification gave nucleated cell count estimates. Profiling relied on immunoSEQ multiplex PCR, and the TCRdb table lists in-frame clones only, not all of them. V, J and clone size are taken as reported in that table, and D and trimming were inferred from the DNA itself. This sample has 310,000 or so clones, with 80% to 95% found just once. Enrolled through a virtual design, the participants were between 18 and 89 years of age and came from about two dozen US areas. This clone was recorded once.

This chain connects TRBV9 to TRBJ2-3; the D gene is possibly TRBD2 (5 bases). The sequencing sample was made of PBMCs or T cells enriched from blood (not recorded which). This sequence was found in a woman aged 25-40 years who had recovered from COVID-19. CDR3 sequence (DNA): TGTGCCAGCAGCGTAGAAGTGGACTCTAGCACAGATACGCAGTATTTT. This sequence encodes CASSVEVDSSTDTQYF. Looking up the rest from reference TRBV9 and TRBJ2-3 gives the full variable domain: DSGVTQTPKHLITATGQRVTLRCSPRSGDLSVYWYQQSLDQGLQFLIQYYNGEERAKGNILERFSAQQFPDLHSELNLSSLELGDSALYFCASSVEVDSSTDTQYFGPGTRLTVL.